This T cell receptor beta chain was sequenced for a study of OX40 agonist ivuxolimab in advanced cancers. This clone has more than one count but fewer than ten. What it binds is unknown. Points from the study as a whole: Expanded clones tended on average to be more numerous among CD8+ T cells than CD4+.

Profiled with immunoSEQ multiplex PCR; TCRdb holds only in-frame clones, not every one. The sample has over 75,000 clones, around 94% seen once. At baseline, cycle 4 day 1, and cycle 7 day 1, blood was sampled. Trimming took off 0 bases at V and 3 bases at J, with 12 bases between the two ends. CDR3 size: 15 residues. Germline CDR1 is MGHRA and CDR2 is YSYEKL. This material consisted of CD4+ or CD8+ T cells sorted from blood, taken in a trial of the OX40 agonist ivuxolimab. This clonotype originated in an adult with an advanced solid tumor such as melanoma, head and neck, liver or kidney cancer. The chain couples TRBV4-1 to TRBJ2-7; either TRBD1 or TRBD2 may fit D (5 bases each). The CDR3 nucleotides are TGCGCCAGCAGCCAAGATCGGGGCGCTGACTACGAGCAGTACTTC. This gives the protein CASSQDRGADYEQYF.